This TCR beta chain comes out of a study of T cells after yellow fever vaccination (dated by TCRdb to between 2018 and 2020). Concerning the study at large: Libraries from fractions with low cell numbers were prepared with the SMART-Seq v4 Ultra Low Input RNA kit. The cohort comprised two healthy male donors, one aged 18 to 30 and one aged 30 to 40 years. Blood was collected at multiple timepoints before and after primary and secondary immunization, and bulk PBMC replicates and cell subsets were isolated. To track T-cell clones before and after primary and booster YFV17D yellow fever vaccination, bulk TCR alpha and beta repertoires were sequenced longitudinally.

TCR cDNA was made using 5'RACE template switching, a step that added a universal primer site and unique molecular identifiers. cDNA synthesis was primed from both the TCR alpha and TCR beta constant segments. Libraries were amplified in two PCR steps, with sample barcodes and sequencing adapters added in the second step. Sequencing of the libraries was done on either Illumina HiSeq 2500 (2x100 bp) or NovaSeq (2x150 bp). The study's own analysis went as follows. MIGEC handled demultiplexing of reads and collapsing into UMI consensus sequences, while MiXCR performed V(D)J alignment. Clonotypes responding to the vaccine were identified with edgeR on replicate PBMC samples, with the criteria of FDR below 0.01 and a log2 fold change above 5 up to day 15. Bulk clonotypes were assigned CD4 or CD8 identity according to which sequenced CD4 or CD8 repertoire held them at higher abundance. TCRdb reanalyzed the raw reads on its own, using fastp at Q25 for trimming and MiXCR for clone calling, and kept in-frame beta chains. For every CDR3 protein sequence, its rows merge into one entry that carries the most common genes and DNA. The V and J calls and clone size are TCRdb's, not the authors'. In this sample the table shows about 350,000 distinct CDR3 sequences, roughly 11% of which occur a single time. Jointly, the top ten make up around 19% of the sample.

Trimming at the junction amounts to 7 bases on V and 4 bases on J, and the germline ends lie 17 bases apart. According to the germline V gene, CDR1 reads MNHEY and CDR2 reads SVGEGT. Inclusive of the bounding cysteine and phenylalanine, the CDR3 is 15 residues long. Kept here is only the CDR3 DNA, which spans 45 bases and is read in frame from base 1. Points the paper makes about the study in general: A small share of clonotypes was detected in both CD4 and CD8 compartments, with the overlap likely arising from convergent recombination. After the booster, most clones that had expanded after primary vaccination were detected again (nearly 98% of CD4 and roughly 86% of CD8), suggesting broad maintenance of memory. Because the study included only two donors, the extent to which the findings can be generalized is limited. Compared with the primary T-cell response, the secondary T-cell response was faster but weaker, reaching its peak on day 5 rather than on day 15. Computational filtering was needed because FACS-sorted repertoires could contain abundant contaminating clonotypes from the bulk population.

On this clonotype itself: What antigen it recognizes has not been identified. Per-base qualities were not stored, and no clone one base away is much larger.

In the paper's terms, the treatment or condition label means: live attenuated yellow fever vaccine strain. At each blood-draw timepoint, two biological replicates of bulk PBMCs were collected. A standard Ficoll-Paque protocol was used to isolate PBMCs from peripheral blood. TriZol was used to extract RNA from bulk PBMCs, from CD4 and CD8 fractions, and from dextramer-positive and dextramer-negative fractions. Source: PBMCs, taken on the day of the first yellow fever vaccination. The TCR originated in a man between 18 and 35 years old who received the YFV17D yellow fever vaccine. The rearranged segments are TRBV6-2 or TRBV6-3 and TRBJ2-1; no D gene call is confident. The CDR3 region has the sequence CASTPGIWAYNEQFF. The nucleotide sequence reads TGTGCCAGCACTCCGGGTATTTGGGCATACAATGAGCAGTTCTTC.